A single sample is the source of the 10 T cell receptor beta chains below, sequenced in a study of OX40 agonist ivuxolimab in advanced cancers. Only in-frame clones appear in the TCRdb table, and some are missing; sequencing was by immunoSEQ multiplex PCR. The sample has about 48,000 clones, 75% to 85% seen once. The sequencing used CD4+ or CD8+ T cells sorted from blood, collected in a trial of the OX40 agonist ivuxolimab. These receptors originate from an adult with an advanced solid tumor such as melanoma, head and neck, liver or kidney cancer.

The chain is built from TRBV6-1 and TRBJ1-2, with a possible D match to TRBD1 (6 bases). CDR1 is MNHNS, CDR2 SASEGT, per germline. Trimming took 5 bases from V and 4 from J, leaving 11 bases between them. The CDR3 runs 13 residues. The DNA for the CDR3 is TGTGCCAGCAGTCCGATAGGGGGCTATGGCTACACCTTC. Translating gives CASSPIGGYGYTF.

The rearrangement links TRBV9 to TRBJ1-2; the D is unclear. The germline CDR1 and CDR2 sequences are SGDLS and YYNGEE. Trimming left V 5 bases short and J 7 bases short, with 15 bases between. The CDR3 contains 13 residues. The CDR3 bases are TGTGCCAGCAGGAGGACTCCTGAAGGTGGCTACACCTTC. It yields the protein CASRRTPEGGYTF.

This clone appeared a few times. The J gene is TRBJ1-6, the V gene TRBV2, with D tentatively TRBD1 (5 bases). Trimming left V 7 bases short and J 9 bases short, with 13 bases between. The CDR3 totals 13 residues. Germline assignment: CDR1 SNHLY and CDR2 FYNNEI. The CDR3 protein is CASMGDGVSPLHF. The CDR3 nucleotides are TGTGCCAGCATGGGGGACGGTGTTTCACCCCTCCACTTT.

The chain joins TRBV5-4 to TRBJ1-4, with a tentative D call TRBD1 (5 bases). V shed 5 bases and J shed 6 bases, with 17 bases lying between them. Germline CDR1 and CDR2: SGHNT and YYREEE (reference sequence). The CDR3 covers 15 residues. The CDR3 bases are TGTGCCAGCAGTCCGGCCGGGGGACCGGATGAAAAACTGTTTTTT. Protein product: CASSPAGGPDEKLFF.

J is TRBJ2-7 and V is TRBV6-5, with a weak D call TRBD2 (6 bases). Between the trimmed V and J ends, which lost 6 bases and 2 bases, there was a span of 14 bases. Germline CDR1 is MNHEY and CDR2 is SVGAGI. The CDR3 is 14 residues long. In nucleotides, the CDR3 is TGTGCCAGCAGACCCCAGGAGGGGCCCTACGAGCAGTACTTC. Protein sequence: CASRPQEGPYEQYF.

The chain recombines TRBV7-2 with TRBJ2-2, with D uncertain. Germline CDR1 is SGHTA and CDR2 is FQGNSA. The CDR3 extends over 15 amino acids. With 4 bases removed from V and 4 bases from J, the gap between germline ends came to 13 bases. CDR3 protein: CASSSRLGFTGELFF. CDR3 bases: TGTGCCAGCAGCTCGCGCCTGGGGTTCACCGGGGAGCTGTTTTTT.

This sequence joins TRBV5-1 and TRBJ2-5, with TRBD2 matching over 10 bases. The V segment lost 3 bases and the J segment 2 bases; nucleotides outside the gene matches: 1. There are 14 residues in the CDR3. CDR1 is SGHRS and CDR2 is YFSETQ in the germline V gene. CDR3 loop: CASSSSGGQETQYF. CDR3 nucleotides: TGCGCCAGCAGCTCTAGCGGGGGACAAGAGACCCAGTACTTC.

This clone turned up a few times. The chain couples TRBV10-1 to TRBJ2-3; D is undetermined. There are 14 residues in the CDR3. Trimming cost V 5 bases and J 2 bases, with 11 bases left between them. The germline V gene has CDR1 WNHNN and CDR2 SYGVQD (reference sequence). DNA of the CDR3: TGCGCCAGCAGTAGAGCAACTTACACAGATACGCAGTATTTT. Protein sequence: CASSRATYTDTQYF.

In its sample, this clone was seen once. V and J are TRBV7-2 and TRBJ2-7, with D possibly being TRBD2 (6 bases). V was shortened by 3 bases and J by 0 bases, with 6 bases between the two germline ends. There are 13 residues in the CDR3. CDR1 SGHTA and CDR2 FQGNSA come from the germline V gene. CDR3 nucleotide sequence: TGTGCCAGCAGCTTCGGGGGCTCCTACGAGCAGTACTTC. It specifies CASSFGGSYEQYF.

The rearrangement links TRBV4-1 to TRBJ2-2; TRBD1 matches at 8 bases. CDR3 size: 15 residues. Germline lookup yields CDR1 MGHRA and CDR2 YSYEKL. Trimming removed 4 bases from V and 7 bases from J; junction bases left unmatched: 8. Here the CDR3 reads CASSRGQGRGGELFF. CDR3 nucleotides: TGCGCCAGCAGCCGAGGACAGGGAAGGGGCGGGGAGCTGTTTTTT.